This T cell receptor beta chain was sequenced during a study of T cells after yellow fever vaccination. In germline, CDR1 is SGHTA, CDR2 FQGNSA. The CDR3 totals 13 residues. V was clipped by 0 bases and J by 1 base, with 1 base between them. This clonotype was detected many times. In TCRdb, the 5' RACE reads were re-called with MiXCR into one record per CDR3 protein. The profile shows about 210,000 distinct CDR3 sequences, approximately 6.8% of them singletons. Sequencing was performed on CD4+ T cells sorted from PBMCs, taken on the day of the yellow fever booster vaccination. The source is a man aged 30-40 years who received the YFV17D yellow fever vaccine. The chain employs TRBV7-2 and TRBJ1-5; D is unresolved. The CDR3, as DNA: TGTGCCAGCAGCTTAGCCAGCAATCAGCCCCAGCATTTT. This sequence encodes CASSLASNQPQHF.